These 3 T cell receptor beta chains were all obtained from the same sample, sequenced in a study of T cell repertoires in cytomegalovirus infection. No antigen is known for these receptors. Using its own MiXCR run on the reads, TCRdb lists one record per CDR3 protein. Of roughly 68,000 distinct CDR3 sequences listed, 20% are singletons. Sequences were derived from CD8+ T cells from cultured PBMCs, sampled from culture after CMV antigen stimulation. These receptor sequences come from a human donor in good health (CMV status not recorded). Some clones in this sample may be carry-over from other donors' samples.

There are many counts of this clonotype. This chain links TRBV28 with TRBJ2-7; D remains unclear. The CDR3 runs to 13 residues. Between the trimmed V and J ends, which lost 1 base and 6 bases, there was a span of 10 bases. Germline CDR1 is MDHEN and CDR2 is SYDVKM. CDR3 DNA: TGTGCCAGCAGTTTATCTAATTTTGGCGAGCAGTACTTC. It yields the protein CASSLSNFGEQYF.

This clonotype was observed a few times. The rearrangement uses TRBV11-2 and TRBJ2-6; tentatively, D is TRBD1 (6 bases). V was shortened by 5 bases and J by 1 base, with 9 bases between the two germline ends. The germline gives CDR1 SGHAT, CDR2 FQNNGV. This CDR3 comprises 15 residues. The CDR3 region is CASSITGSGANVLTF. In DNA, the CDR3 is TGTGCCAGCAGCATCACAGGGTCTGGGGCCAACGTCCTGACTTTC.

The chain recombines TRBV12-3 or TRBV12-4 with TRBJ2-3; no clear D gene. CDR3 length equals 15 residues. Trimming took 0 bases from V and 1 from J, leaving 8 bases between them. The CDR3 nucleotides are TGTGCCAGCAGTTTAGCGTTTTCGCGCACAGATACGCAGTATTTT. It yields the protein CASSLAFSRTDTQYF.